The 21 T cell receptor beta chains given below trace back to one sample, sequenced in a study of T cells in Graves' hyperthyroidism and ophthalmopathy. It was RNA transcripts that yielded the amplified TCR beta CDR3 regions. HTBI primers drove first-round RT-PCR of the TCR CDR3. A single record per CDR3 protein comes from TCRdb applying MiXCR to the multiplex PCR reads. The sample shows 550,000 to 700,000 distinct CDR3 sequences, about 43% of them seen only once. Input material: peripheral blood or thyroid tissue (not recorded which). The receptors come from an adult woman with Graves' disease, either hyperthyroidism or ophthalmopathy (not recorded which).

The gene calls are TRBV6-2 or TRBV6-3 and TRBJ1-1, with D possibly being TRBD1 (5 bases). From germline, CDR1 is MNHEY and CDR2 SVGEGT. The CDR3 spans 13 residues. The V and J ends lost 5 bases and 11 bases respectively, with 18 bases between them. DNA of the CDR3: TGTGCCAGCAGTCCCAACAGGCGTCGGGCGGCTTTCTTT. Its protein is CASSPNRRRAAFF.

The V and J genes are TRBV19 and TRBJ1-1; D not resolved. The CDR3 has 15 residues. The V end lost 1 base, the J end lost 1 base, and 10 bases lay between the germline ends. The germline CDR1 and CDR2 sequences are LNHDA and SQIVND (reference sequence). The CDR3 region has the DNA TGTGCCAGTAGTATAGGGCCGTTAACGAACACTGAAGCTTTCTTT. Translating it yields CASSIGPLTNTEAFF.

This clonotype was detected ten times or more. This chain links TRBV4-2 with TRBJ2-5, with TRBD2 as a possible D gene (6 bases). V was trimmed by 0 bases and J by 5 bases, leaving 10 bases between them. Germline lookup yields CDR1 LGHNA and CDR2 YNFKEQ. There are 14 residues in the CDR3. Here the CDR3 DNA reads TGTGCCAGCAGCCAAGATTTCCGGGGGGAGACCCAGTACTTC. This encodes CASSQDFRGETQYF.

The V gene is TRBV7-9, the J gene TRBJ1-1, with 10 nucleotides matching TRBD1. Germline CDR1 and CDR2: SEHNR and FQNEAQ (reference sequence). The CDR3 has 17 residues. V lost 5 bases and J lost 5; bases outside the gene matches: 14. The CDR3 DNA is TGTGCCAGCAGCCCGGTGGACAGGGGGATGACCGAAACTGAAGCTTTCTTT. This codes for CASSPVDRGMTETEAFF.

J is TRBJ1-5 and V is TRBV20-1; D might be TRBD1 (6 bases). The CDR3 loop spans 13 amino acids. Trimming pared 6 bases from V and 6 bases from J, leaving 15 bases between. Germline values: CDR1 DFQATT, CDR2 SNEGSKA (reference sequence). In DNA, the CDR3 is TGCAGTGCAGGATCAGGGGCCGGTCAGCCCCAGCATTTT. It translates to CSAGSGAGQPQHF.

This chain uses TRBV7-9 with TRBJ2-1; 8 bases agree with TRBD2. From germline, CDR1 is SEHNR and CDR2 FQNEAQ (reference sequence). V shed 1 base, J shed 4 bases, and the junction held 3 bases outside the gene matches. The CDR3 length is 15 residues. CDR3 protein: CASSLVPSGYNEQFF. As DNA, the CDR3 is TGTGCCAGCAGCTTAGTCCCTAGCGGGTACAATGAGCAGTTCTTC.

The sample holds many counts of this clonotype. The chain's CDR3 is CASSYSGRAGANVLTF. The CDR3 DNA follows: TGTGCCAGCAGTTACTCGGGCAGGGCAGGGGCCAACGTCCTGACTTTC. The chain carries TRBV6-5 and TRBJ2-6; TRBD1 might be the D (5 bases). Germline-derived CDR1 and CDR2 are MNHEY and SVGAGI. V lost 0 bases, J lost 4 bases, and 10 bases lay in between. The CDR3 has 16 amino acids.

This clonotype was seen at least ten times. V and J are TRBV20-1 and TRBJ1-1, with a tentative D call TRBD1 (6 bases). The CDR3 runs to 14 residues. V lost 3 bases, J lost 7 bases, and 18 bases lay in between. Germline V CDR1 and CDR2: DFQATT, SNEGSKA (reference sequence). The CDR3 region is CSASGGARVVEAFF. In DNA, the CDR3 is TGCAGTGCTAGTGGGGGGGCGCGGGTGGTTGAAGCTTTCTTT.

The chain couples TRBV2 to TRBJ1-4; 7 positions match TRBD1. The V segment lost 4 bases and the J segment 10 bases; nucleotides outside the gene matches: 6. The length of the CDR3 is 13 residues. Per the germline V gene, CDR1 is SNHLY and CDR2 is FYNNEI. This CDR3 is CASSGGGGGKLFF. The CDR3, as DNA: TGTGCCAGCAGTGGAGGGGGCGGAGGAAAACTGTTTTTT.

This clonotype was recorded a few times. The chain couples TRBV20-1 to TRBJ2-2; 13 bases map to TRBD2. With 3 bases clipped from V and 4 bases from J, the junction kept 5 bases outside the gene matches. The germline V gene encodes CDR1 DFQATT and CDR2 SNEGSKA (reference sequence). The CDR3 extends over 16 amino acids. CDR3 DNA sequence: TGCAGTGCTAGGTCGACTAGCGGGAGGCGCACCGGGGAGCTGTTTTTT. Translated, it gives CSARSTSGRRTGELFF.

This clonotype was recorded many times. This sequence joins TRBV15 and TRBJ2-7, with TRBD1 matching 9 bases. Germline V gene sequence: CDR1 LNHNV, CDR2 YYDKDF (reference sequence). V dropped 0 bases and J dropped 0; count of bases not matched to a gene: 9. The CDR3 consists of 18 residues. CDR3 nucleotides: TGTGCCACCAGCAGAGAGACCGTTCTGGACAGGGGCTCCTACGAGCAGTACTTC. Translation gives CATSRETVLDRGSYEQYF.

This clonotype has only a few counts. This chain uses TRBV9 with TRBJ2-7; 9 nucleotides agree with TRBD1. Matching the DNA end better, TRBJ2-1 makes the J call doubtful. Germline V gene lookup returns CDR1 SGDLS and CDR2 YYNGEE. This CDR3 has 15 residues. For the CDR3, the DNA is TGTGCCAGCAGCGTTGACAGGGGGAGTTACAATGAGCAGTTCTTC. This codes for CASSVDRGSYNEQFF.

The chain joins TRBV7-3 to TRBJ1-1, with no clear D. V dropped 3 bases and J dropped 6 bases, with 11 bases sitting between them. This CDR3 has 13 residues. Germline V gene lookup returns CDR1 SGHTA and CDR2 FQGTGA. This chain's CDR3 is CASSFQEGAEAFF. The CDR3 DNA follows: TGTGCCAGCAGCTTCCAAGAAGGCGCTGAAGCTTTCTTT.

A remark on this clonotype: This could be a read error, since a much larger clone is one nucleotide away. In DNA form, the CDR3 reads TGCAGCGTGAGGCCCGGGACTAGCGGGAGTGGTGAGCAGTACTTC. It translates to CSVRPGTSGSGEQYF. The V gene is TRBV29-1, the J gene TRBJ2-7, with 14 positions matching TRBD2. Germline CDR1 reads SQVTM; CDR2 reads ANQGSEA. V dropped 6 bases and J dropped 7; count of bases not matched to a gene: 11. This CDR3 has 15 residues.

The chain combines TRBV25-1 with TRBJ2-5; TRBD2 aligns across 9 bases. The CDR3 contains 15 residues. With 1 base clipped from V and 2 bases from J, the junction kept 2 bases outside the gene matches. CDR1 is MGHDK, CDR2 SYGVNS, per germline. The CDR3 loop is CASSEFLAGQETQYF. The CDR3 DNA reads TGTGCCAGCAGTGAATTTCTAGCGGGACAAGAGACCCAGTACTTC.

V and J are TRBV20-1 and TRBJ2-7, with D possibly TRBD2 on 6 matching bases. V lost 5 bases and J 3 bases, leaving 17 bases between the germline ends. Germline V gives CDR1 DFQATT, CDR2 SNEGSKA (reference sequence). This CDR3 is 14 amino acids long. Here the CDR3 reads CSAPGTGGLYEQYF. In DNA, the CDR3 is TGCAGTGCTCCCGGGACTGGGGGACTCTACGAGCAGTACTTC.

This sequence joins TRBV10-2 and TRBJ1-1, with 7 bases lining up with TRBD1. V lost 6 bases to trimming and J lost 3 bases; unmatched junction nucleotides: 7. Looked up from germline, CDR1 is WSHSY and CDR2 is SAAADI. CDR3 length: 14 residues. DNA for the CDR3: TGCGCCAGCAGCGAGCAGGGGGTCGACACTGAAGCTTTCTTT. Translation gives CASSEQGVDTEAFF.

As regards this clonotype: The junction departs from germline at one end; a sequencing error may be responsible. The chain has TRBV5-1 and TRBJ1-2; 8 bases line up with TRBD1. Germline CDR1 reads SGHRS; CDR2 reads YFSETQ. The length of the CDR3 is 16 residues. Here the CDR3 reads CASSHDTGGGLYDYTF. For the CDR3, the DNA is TGCGCCAGCAGCCACGACACAGGGGGTGGCCTGTATGACTACACCTTC.

In its sample, this clonotype was seen a few times. V and J are TRBV18 and TRBJ1-2, with D tentatively TRBD1 (6 bases). Looked up from germline, CDR1 is KGHSH and CDR2 is LQKENI. V shed 4 bases and J shed 5 bases, with 11 bases lying between them. CDR3 length: 13 residues. The CDR3 DNA follows: TGTGCCAGCTCACAGGACAGTGCGTATGGCTACACCTTC. This encodes CASSQDSAYGYTF.

The rearrangement links TRBV7-3 to TRBJ2-7; 7 bases line up with TRBD2. Germline trimming cut 3 bases from V and 5 bases from J; bases unmatched to any gene: 4. The germline V gene has CDR1 SGHTA and CDR2 FQGTGA. The CDR3 spans 13 residues. The CDR3 here is CASSLGGSDEQYF. As DNA, the CDR3 is TGTGCCAGCAGCTTGGGGGGGAGCGACGAGCAGTACTTC.

This rearrangement joins TRBV20-1 to TRBJ2-5; D is unresolved. V lost 5 bases to trimming and J lost 9 bases, with 19 bases between them. The CDR3 is 13 amino acids. CDR1 is DFQATT and CDR2 is SNEGSKA in the germline V gene (reference sequence). CDR3 residues: CSAVRHRDQPQYF. As DNA, the CDR3 is TGCAGTGCTGTGAGACATCGCGATCAGCCCCAGTACTTC.